This is a list of T cell receptor beta chains from one sample in a study of cytomegalovirus exposure and HLA in healthy donors. TCRdb's copy holds only in-frame clones and misses some; the assay was immunoSEQ multiplex PCR. In the table there are 75,000 to 100,000 clones, 81% of which are singletons. The specimen sequenced was PBMCs. The receptors here all came from a middle-aged man in good health and CMV-seropositive. The CDR3 runs from the conserved cysteine through the conserved F or W. Fields, in order: J gene, V gene, D gene, CDR3 DNA, CDR3 protein. The D gene is left open where the match is weak.

>TRBJ2-1|TRBV5-1|NA
TGCGCCAGCAGCTTACCGTCGGGGGACGGCCGCGATGAGCAGTTCTTC
CASSLPSGDGRDEQFF
>TRBJ1-5|TRBV29-1|NA
TGCAGCGTTGCGGAGTCGGGTTACAATCAGCCCCAGCATTTT
CSVAESGYNQPQHF
>TRBJ2-2|TRBV4-1|NA
TGCGCCAGCAGCCAAGGTCCGAGGTACGGTGGGAACACCGGGGAGCTGTTTTTT
CASSQGPRYGGNTGELFF
>TRBJ2-3|TRBV9|NA
TGTGCCAGCAGCGTAGGGACAAGCACAGATACGCAGTATTTT
CASSVGTSTDTQYF
>TRBJ2-5|TRBV7-3|TRBD2
TGTGCCAGCAGCTTAGGGGCTAGCGGGGGCCGGTTCCAAGAGACCCAGTACTTC
CASSLGASGGRFQETQYF
>TRBJ1-1|TRBV10-1|NA
TGCGCCAGCAGTGAGACCGGGAGCACTGAAGCTTTCTTT
CASSETGSTEAFF
>TRBJ1-2|TRBV5-6|TRBD1
TGTGCCAGCAGCTTAAATACAGGGGGCAGTTCCTATGGCTACACCTTC
CASSLNTGGSSYGYTF
>TRBJ1-2|TRBV19|NA
TGTGCCAGTAGTGAAAGGGGCAACTATGGCTACACCTTC
CASSERGNYGYTF
>TRBJ2-2|TRBV7-3|NA
TGTGCCAGCAGCACCGGACAGACCGGGGAGCTGTTTTTT
CASSTGQTGELFF
>TRBJ1-4|TRBV4-1|NA
TGCGCCAGCAGCCCGGGGGGGAGAAATGAAAAACTGTTTTTT
CASSPGGRNEKLFF
>TRBJ2-6|TRBV18|TRBD1
TGTGCCAGCTCTCGACAGGGGGCGTCTGGGGCCAACGGCCTGACTTTC
CASSRQGASGANGLTF
>TRBJ1-2|TRBV18|TRBD1
TGTGCCAGCTCACCATTGGGACAGGATGGCTACACCTTC
CASSPLGQDGYTF
>TRBJ1-1|TRBV5-1|TRBD1
TGCGCCAGCAGCTTGGGGCCCGTCAGGGGGGACCTGAACACTGAAGCTTTCTTT
CASSLGPVRGDLNTEAFF
>TRBJ1-1|TRBV6-5|NA
TGTGCCAGCAGGCAGACTGAAGCTTTCTTT
CASRQTEAFF
>TRBJ2-5|TRBV18|NA
TGTGCCAGCTCACCTTCCCGCGTAGGGGGAGAGACCCAGTACTTC
CASSPSRVGGETQYF
>TRBJ2-3|TRBV11-3|TRBD2
TGTGCCAGCAGCTCCGGGACTAGCGGGAGTGCAGATACGCAGTATTTT
CASSSGTSGSADTQYF